This T cell receptor beta chain was sequenced in a study of CD8+CD57+ T cells in acquired aplastic anemia. Study observations and caveats: A significant difference in CD8+ Simpson's diversity between patients and controls was not found. Patients and controls shared twenty-nine CD8+ CDR3 sequences, which appeared highly expressed in patients and within their immunodominant clones.

Many counts were recorded for this clonotype. The antigen is undetermined. The CDR3 has 15 amino acids. V gave up 2 bases and J gave up 2 bases; unmatched junction bases: 3. Germline CDR1 and CDR2: SGHTA and FQGTGA. Genomic DNA templated the TCR beta VDJ and CDR3 profiling. Via MiXCR, TCRdb re-called the reads, giving one row per CDR3 protein. The sample includes under 350,000 distinct CDR3 sequences, roughly half seen only once; the top ten take around 8%. Source material: sorted CD4+, CD8+, or CD8+CD57+ T cells (not recorded which) from PBMCs. The receptor comes from a human donor with severe aplastic anemia or a healthy control (not recorded which). The chain employs TRBV7-3 and TRBJ2-3, with TRBD2 identical over 8 bases. The CDR3 reads CASSLYGGATDTQYF. Here the CDR3 DNA reads TGTGCCAGCAGCTTATACGGGGGGGCCACAGATACGCAGTATTTT.